This T cell receptor (beta chain) was identified in a study of CD8 T cells in Susac syndrome. RNA was extracted with the RNeasy kit, and a quantity of 0.5 to 1 ug was reverse transcribed using random hexamers. TCR beta CDR3 was amplified by immunoSEQ covering 54 Vbeta and 13 Jbeta. TCRdb called the immunoSEQ multiplex PCR reads again in MiXCR, with one record for every CDR3 protein. The sample contains approximately 160,000 distinct CDR3 sequences, around 96% of which appear only once. With V trimmed by 5 bases and J by 1 base, 4 bases remained unmatched. Germline V gene sequence: CDR1 SQVTM, CDR2 ANQGSEA. The CDR3 runs to 13 residues.

V gene TRBV29-1 combines with J gene TRBJ2-7, with 8 positions matching TRBD1. The source of this sequence is a human donor with Susac syndrome. The sequencing input was CD4+ T cells from PBMCs. For the CDR3, the DNA is TGCAGCGTTCACGGACAGGGATCCTACGAGCAGTACTTC. Translated: CSVHGQGSYEQYF.